This TCR beta chain was documented in a study of blood T cell repertoires in COVID-19. V was clipped by 3 bases and J by 5 bases, with 10 bases between them. Germline values: CDR1 LNHDA, CDR2 SQIVND (reference sequence). The CDR3 spans 14 residues. The data were produced by immunoSEQ multiplex PCR, yet TCRdb's version contains in-frame clones alone and is incomplete. The sample holds 120,000 to 150,000 clones, 84% seen once. The rearrangement links TRBV19 to TRBJ2-2; TRBD2 might be the D (5 bases). Sequencing was performed on peripheral blood. This sequence originates from a human donor in a cohort sampled during active COVID-19. The CDR3 reads CASSIGRLTGELFF. DNA of the CDR3: TGTGCCAGTAGTATCGGCAGACTAACCGGGGAGCTGTTTTTT.